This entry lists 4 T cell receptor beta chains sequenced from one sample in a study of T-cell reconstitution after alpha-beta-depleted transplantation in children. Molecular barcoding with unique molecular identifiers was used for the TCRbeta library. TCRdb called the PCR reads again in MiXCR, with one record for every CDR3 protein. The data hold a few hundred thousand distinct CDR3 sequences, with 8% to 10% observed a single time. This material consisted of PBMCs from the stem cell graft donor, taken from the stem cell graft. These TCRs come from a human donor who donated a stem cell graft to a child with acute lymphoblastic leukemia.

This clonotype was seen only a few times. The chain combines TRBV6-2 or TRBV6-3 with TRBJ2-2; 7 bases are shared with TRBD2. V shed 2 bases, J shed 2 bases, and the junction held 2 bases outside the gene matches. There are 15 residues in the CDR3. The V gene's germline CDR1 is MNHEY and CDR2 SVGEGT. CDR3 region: CASSYRDYNTGELFF. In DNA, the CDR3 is TGTGCCAGCAGTTACCGGGACTACAACACCGGGGAGCTGTTTTTT.

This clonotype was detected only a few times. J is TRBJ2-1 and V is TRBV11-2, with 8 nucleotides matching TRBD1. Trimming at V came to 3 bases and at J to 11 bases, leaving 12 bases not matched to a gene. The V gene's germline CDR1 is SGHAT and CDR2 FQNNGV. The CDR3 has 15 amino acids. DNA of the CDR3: TGTGCCAGCAGCTTTAAACAGGGGGTGCCTCAGAAGCAGTTCTTC. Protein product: CASSFKQGVPQKQFF.

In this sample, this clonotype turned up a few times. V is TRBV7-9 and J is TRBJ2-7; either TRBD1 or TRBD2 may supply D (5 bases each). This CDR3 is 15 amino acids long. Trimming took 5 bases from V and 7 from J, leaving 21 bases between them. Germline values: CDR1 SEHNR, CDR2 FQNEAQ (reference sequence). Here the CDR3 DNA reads TGTGCCAGCAGCGGGACGGCCATTGGGGTGATGGAGCAGTACTTC. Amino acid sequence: CASSGTAIGVMEQYF.

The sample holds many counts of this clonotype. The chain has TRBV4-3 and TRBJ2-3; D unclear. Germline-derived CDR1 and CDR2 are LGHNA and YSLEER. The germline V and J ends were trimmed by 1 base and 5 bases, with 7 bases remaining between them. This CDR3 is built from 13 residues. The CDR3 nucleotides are TGCGCCAGCAGCCAAGGGGCGGTAGATACGCAGTATTTT. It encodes CASSQGAVDTQYF.